This T cell receptor (beta chain) came from a study of CD8 T cells in ankylosing spondylitis. Study observations and caveats: Disease-linked clones, CD8+, were relatively rare in peripheral blood. Apparently characteristic of ankylosing spondylitis blood was a TCR beta motif (about 8 highly homologous variants). Certain motif variants had earlier appeared in reactive arthritis synovial fluid and blood.

The CDR3 consists of 13 residues. Per the germline V gene, CDR1 is DFQATT and CDR2 is SNEGSKA (reference sequence). The trim removed 5 bases at V and 3 bases at J, leaving 5 bases unmatched. This clonotype was seen a few times. Its antigen is unknown. With molecular barcodes, quantitative 5'-RACE was used to make the TCR beta libraries. TCRdb re-derived calls from the 5' RACE reads in MiXCR, one entry per CDR3 protein. This sample has about 450,000 distinct CDR3 sequences; roughly a quarter occur once, and the top ten carry approximately 1%. Sample: blood, either unsorted or a sorted T cell fraction (not recorded which). The receptor's source is a male donor with ankylosing spondylitis. The chain is built from TRBV20-1 and TRBJ1-2, with 8 bases identical to TRBD1. As DNA, the CDR3 is TGCAGTGCTCCGGACAGGGAAGACTATGGCTACACCTTC. It codes for CSAPDREDYGYTF.